The sequence of this TCR beta chain was determined in a study of blood T cells in healthy people across ages. Alongside a J-beta primer mix, a sample-barcoded 5' primer served in a second PCR lasting roughly 6 to 11 cycles. TCRdb analysed the 5' RACE reads with MiXCR anew, one entry per CDR3 protein. Among hundreds of thousands of distinct CDR3 sequences listed, nearly 60% were seen once. Germline V gene data show CDR1 as SGHRS and CDR2 as YFSETQ. The CDR3 sequence is 16 residues long. To note about this clonotype: A read error may account for a junction end that differs from germline.

The chain carries TRBV5-1 and TRBJ2-1, with 7 nucleotides matching TRBD2. Sequencing used blood. The receptor was isolated from a young man in good health. The CDR3 is CASSLGGGSLVNGQFF. CDR3 sequence (DNA): TGCGCCAGCAGCTTGGGGGGGGGTTCTCTGGTGAATGGGCAGTTCTTC.